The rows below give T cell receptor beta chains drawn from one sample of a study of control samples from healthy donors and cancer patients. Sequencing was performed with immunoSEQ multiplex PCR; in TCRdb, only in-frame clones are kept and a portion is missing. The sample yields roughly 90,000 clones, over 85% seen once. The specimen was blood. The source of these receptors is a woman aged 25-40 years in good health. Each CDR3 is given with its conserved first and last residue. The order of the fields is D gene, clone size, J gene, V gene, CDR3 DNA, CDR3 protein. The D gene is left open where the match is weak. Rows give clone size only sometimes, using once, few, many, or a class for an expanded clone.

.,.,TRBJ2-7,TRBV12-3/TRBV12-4,TGTGCCAGCACCCAGGACCGTCTCGAGCAGTACTTC,CASTQDRLEQYF
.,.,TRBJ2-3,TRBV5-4,TGTGCCAGCAGCTCGCCCATACGGGATACGCAGTATTTT,CASSSPIRDTQYF
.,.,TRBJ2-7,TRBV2,TGTGCCAGCAGGCGGATTACATCCTACGAGCAGTACTTC,CASRRITSYEQYF
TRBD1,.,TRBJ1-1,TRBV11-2,TGTGCCAGCAGCCAGGGACAGGGTGAGAAAAGAGCTTTCTTT,CASSQGQGEKRAFF
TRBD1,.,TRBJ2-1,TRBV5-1,TGCGCCAGCAGCTCAGGGACAGGGGATAATAATGAGCAGTTCTTC,CASSSGTGDNNEQFF
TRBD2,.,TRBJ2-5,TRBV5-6,TGTGCCAGCAGCCCCGTAGGAGGGAGGGGAGAGACCCAGTACTTC,CASSPVGGRGETQYF
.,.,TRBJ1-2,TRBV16,TGTGCCAGCATCCCAGGTTGGACTGCTAACTATGGCTACACCTTC,CASIPGWTANYGYTF
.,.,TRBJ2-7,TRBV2,TGTGCCAGCAGCGGGACGTCTACATACGAGCAGTACTTC,CASSGTSTYEQYF
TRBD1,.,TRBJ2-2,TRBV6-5,TGTGCCAGCACTAGGGACAGGGGTAACACCGGGGAGCTGTTTTTT,CASTRDRGNTGELFF
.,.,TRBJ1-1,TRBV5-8,TGTGCCAGCAGCATAGGACAGATCCTTTTCGGCACTGAAGCTTTCTTT,CASSIGQILFGTEAFF
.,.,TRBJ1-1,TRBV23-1,TGCGCCAGCAGTCAGCCAGTGAGCACTGAAGCTTTCTTT,CASSQPVSTEAFF
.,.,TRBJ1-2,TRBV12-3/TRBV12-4,TGTGCCAGCAGTTTCTCGGGGTATGGCTACACCTTC,CASSFSGYGYTF
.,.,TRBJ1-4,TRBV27,TGTGCCAGCAGTTTATCACAGGGTTATGAAAAACTGTTTTTT,CASSLSQGYEKLFF
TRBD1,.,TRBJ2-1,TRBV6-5,TGTGCCAGCAGTTCGGACAGGGGGATTCTTGGCAATGAGCAGTTCTTC,CASSSDRGILGNEQFF
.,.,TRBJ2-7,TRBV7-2,TGTGCCAGCAGCTTGGAAAAATCCTACGAGCAGTACTTC,CASSLEKSYEQYF
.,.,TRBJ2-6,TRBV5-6,TGTGCCAGCAGGACTGTCGGGGGCTCTGGGGCCAACGTCCTGACTTTC,CASRTVGGSGANVLTF
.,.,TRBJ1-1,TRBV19,TGTGCCAGTAGTGCATCAGGGGACACTGAAGCTTTCTTT,CASSASGDTEAFF
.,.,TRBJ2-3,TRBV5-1,TGCGCCAGCAGCTTGCAATCAGATACGCAGTATTTT,CASSLQSDTQYF
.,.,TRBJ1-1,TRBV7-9,TGTGCCAGCAGCTTAGCCGGACAGCACACTGAAGCTTTCTTT,CASSLAGQHTEAFF
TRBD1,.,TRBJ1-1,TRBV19,TGTGCCAGTACGGACAGGGCCACTGAAGCTTTCTTT,CASTDRATEAFF
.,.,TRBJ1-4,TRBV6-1,TGTGCCAGCAGTGAAGGGTGGGGTGAAAAACTGTTTTTT,CASSEGWGEKLFF
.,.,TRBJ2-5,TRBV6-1,TGTGCCAGCAGTGAACTGGCAGGAAGCCCTGCAGACCAGTACTTC,CASSELAGSPADQYF
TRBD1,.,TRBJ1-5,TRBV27,TGTGCCAGCGGGACAGGGAATCAGCCCCAGCATTTT,CASGTGNQPQHF
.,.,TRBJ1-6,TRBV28,TGTGCCAGCAGAGACCCGAATTTGGTTTCACCCCTCCACTTT,CASRDPNLVSPLHF
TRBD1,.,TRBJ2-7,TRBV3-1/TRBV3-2,TGCGCCAGCAGCCAAGTTGCGGGACAGGGGGCCTATGACGAGCAGTACTTC,CASSQVAGQGAYDEQYF
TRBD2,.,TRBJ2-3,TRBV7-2,TGTGCCAGCAGCTTCTTAGCGGGGGGTCATACTAGCACAGATACGCAGTATTTT,CASSFLAGGHTSTDTQYF
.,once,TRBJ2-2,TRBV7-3,TGTGCCAGCAGCCCCCAGAAGCCCTGGGGGACCGGGGAGCTGTTTTTT,CASSPQKPWGTGELFF
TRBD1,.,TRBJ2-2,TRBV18,TGTGCCAGCTCACCACCGCCAGGGGGCGCCTTTTCGAACACCGGGGAGCTGTTTTTT,CASSPPPGGAFSNTGELFF
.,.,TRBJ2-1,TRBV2,TGTGCCAGCAGTTCGTACAATGAGCAGTTCTTC,CASSSYNEQFF
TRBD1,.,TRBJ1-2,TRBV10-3,TGTGCCATCAACCCCGGACAGGGTGGGAAAGTAGGCTACACCTTC,CAINPGQGGKVGYTF
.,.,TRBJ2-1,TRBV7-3,TGTGCCAGCAGCTTAGGTTGGCCGGCGGGCCCCTACAATGAGCAGTTCTTC,CASSLGWPAGPYNEQFF
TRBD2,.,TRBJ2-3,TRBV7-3,TGTGCCAGCAGCGCACTAGCGGGACCAGATACGCAGTATTTT,CASSALAGPDTQYF
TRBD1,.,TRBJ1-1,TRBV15,TGTGCCACCAGCAGAGATCGGACAGGGGGCACTGAAGCTTTCTTT,CATSRDRTGGTEAFF
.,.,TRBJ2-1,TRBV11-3,TGTGCCAGCAGCCCAACTCACAATGAGCAGTTCTTC,CASSPTHNEQFF
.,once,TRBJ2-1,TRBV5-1,TGCGCCAGCAGCTTGGCCGTAACTTATGAGCAGTTCTTC,CASSLAVTYEQFF
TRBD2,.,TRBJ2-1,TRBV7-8,TGTGCCAGCAGCTTACGGACTAGCGGGAGTTTAGATGAGCAGTTCTTC,CASSLRTSGSLDEQFF
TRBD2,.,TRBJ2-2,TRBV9,TGTGCCAGCAGCGTAGGGGCGGGAGCGAACACCGGGGAGCTGTTTTTT,CASSVGAGANTGELFF
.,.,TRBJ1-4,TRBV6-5,TGTGCCAGCATCAACTATGGGGAAAAACTGTTTTTT,CASINYGEKLFF
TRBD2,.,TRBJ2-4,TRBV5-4,TGTGCCAGCAGCCCGGGGGGGATAAACATTCAGTACTTC,CASSPGGINIQYF
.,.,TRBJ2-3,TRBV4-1,TGCGCCAGCAGCCAAGCTGCTGAGAGCTCTCCGGGGTATTTT,CASSQAAESSPGYF
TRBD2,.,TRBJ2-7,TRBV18,TGTGCCAGCTCACCGACTAGCGACCACGAGCAGTACTTC,CASSPTSDHEQYF
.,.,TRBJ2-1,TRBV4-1,TGCGCCAGCAGCCCTGGGACCCAGCAGTTCTTC,CASSPGTQQFF
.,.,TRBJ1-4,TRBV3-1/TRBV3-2,TGTGCCAGCAGCCAAGATACGGCCAGTAGCGGAAAACTGTTTTTT,CASSQDTASSGKLFF
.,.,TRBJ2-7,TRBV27,TGTGCCAGCAGTTTACGCCCGCAGGGTAACGAGCAGTACTTC,CASSLRPQGNEQYF
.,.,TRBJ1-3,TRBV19,TGTGCCAGTAGTACCGGGGAAGCCGGAAACACCATATATTTT,CASSTGEAGNTIYF
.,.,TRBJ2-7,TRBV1,TGCACCAGCAGCCAAGACGAGCAGTACTTC,CTSSQDEQYF
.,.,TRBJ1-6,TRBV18,TGTGCCAGCTCACCTCGAGGTGATTCACCCCTCCACTTT,CASSPRGDSPLHF
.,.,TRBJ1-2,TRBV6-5,TGTGCCAGCAGTCGGACAAACTATGGCTACACCTTC,CASSRTNYGYTF
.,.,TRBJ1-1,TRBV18,TGTGCCAGCTCCCAGACTCGGAACACTGAAGCTTTCTTT,CASSQTRNTEAFF
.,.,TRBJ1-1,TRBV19,TGTGCCAGTAGTATAGGGGCCATCCCGAGCACGAACACTGAAGCTTTCTTT,CASSIGAIPSTNTEAFF
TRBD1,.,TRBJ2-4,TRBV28,TGTGCCACCGAGACAGGGGGAGCCAAAAACATTCAGTACTTC,CATETGGAKNIQYF
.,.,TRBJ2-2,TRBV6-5,TGTGCCAGCAGTATCATCACCGGGGAGCTGTTTTTT,CASSIITGELFF